Sequencing of this T cell receptor beta chain was carried out in a study of blood T cell repertoires in COVID-19. The overall study: The United States, Italy and Spain were the sources of the acute and convalescent COVID-19 samples. Nucleic acid was either cDNA or gDNA, and it came from T cells, B-cell-depleted T cells, or PBMCs.

The junction had 3 bases not matched to a gene; V was cut back by 7 bases and J by 2 bases. The CDR3 covers 13 residues. Germline V gene lookup returns CDR1 ENHRY and CDR2 SYGVKD. Original handling: Reference gene primer amplification gave estimated nucleated cell counts. Libraries were prepared by immunoSEQ multiplex PCR; TCRdb keeps only in-frame clonotypes and omits some of them. V and J calls and clone size are copied from that table; D and trimming were computed from the DNA. The data show over 70,000 clones, 80% seen once. This clone appeared a few times. V gene TRBV10-3 combines with J gene TRBJ1-1; 8 positions match TRBD1. This sequence originates from a man in his 70s who had recovered from COVID-19. The sample was peripheral blood. CDR3 residues: CAINSGGNTEAFF. The CDR3 DNA sequence: TGTGCCATCAACTCAGGGGGCAACACTGAAGCTTTCTTT.